Sequencing of this T cell receptor beta chain was carried out in a study of blood T cell repertoires in COVID-19 (dated by TCRdb to 2018 to 2021). Describing the broader study: Samples from collaborators originated in the United States, Italy and Spain and spanned both the acute and convalescent phases of COVID-19. A freely available public database, intended as a resource for researchers studying the immune response to SARS-CoV-2, is where the repertoires were released. Nearly every sample came with metadata listing a de-identified subject ID, COVID-19 status, age in years and sex. Samples came from the ongoing ImmuneRACE study (first 160 participants) plus 1,254 subjects from 6 global collaborators. HLA class I and class II types, where available, came from metadata supplied by the sample provider rather than from assay-based typing. The prospective study material was composed of cDNA or gDNA derived from T cells, B-cell-depleted T cells, or PBMCs. Deeply sampled blood TCRbeta repertoires from subjects exposed to, actively infected with, or recovered from COVID-19 were included in the dataset. General study outcomes and caveats: The quantity of clinical and demographic metadata differed by source and by participant and was supplied without curation.

TCRbeta CDR3 regions were amplified from genomic DNA using the immunoSEQ Assay, a bias-controlled multiplex PCR. The authors processed their data as follows. The number of nucleated cells in each sample was estimated from the amplification of reference gene primers within the assay. Sequence reads were collapsed and filtered to measure the absolute abundance of every unique TCRbeta CDR3 rearrangement. For each sample, productive Simpson clonality was calculated as the square root of Simpson's diversity index across productive rearrangements. The immuneACCESS repertoire file appears here via TCRdb, limited to in-frame rearrangements. These files lack a portion of the clones; in checked studies, under half of the deficit traces to unresolved V genes, and the cause of the others is not known. That table is the source of V, J and clone size, and D and trimming were worked out from the DNA. In this sample the table shows 90,000 to 120,000 clones, 75% to 95% of which occur a single time. The ten largest clones capture roughly 1.2% of the sample.

A note on this clone: Its target antigen remains unknown. Base quality data are lacking; no much larger clone is found one base away.

Each collaborating institution followed its own protocols to collect whole blood in K2EDTA tubes. For TCRbeta analysis, collaborator samples were shipped as frozen whole blood, as isolated PBMCs, or as DNA extracted from either sample type. The V and J ends are trimmed by 3 bases and 4 bases, leaving 13 bases between them. The germline V gene provides CDR1 LGHNA and CDR2 YNFKEQ. The cysteine opens and the phenylalanine closes a CDR3 of 15 amino acids. Left in the record is the CDR3 DNA by itself, 45 bases read in frame from the first base. The source of this sequence is a woman younger than 45 with acute or convalescent COVID-19. Recombination joined TRBV4-2 with TRBJ2-1; TRBD1 is a weak D gene call, 6 bases matching. The sequencing sample was made of peripheral blood. The CDR3 reads CASSQGHDHYNEQFF. The bases read TGTGCCAGCAGCCAGGGACACGACCATTACAATGAGCAGTTCTTC.